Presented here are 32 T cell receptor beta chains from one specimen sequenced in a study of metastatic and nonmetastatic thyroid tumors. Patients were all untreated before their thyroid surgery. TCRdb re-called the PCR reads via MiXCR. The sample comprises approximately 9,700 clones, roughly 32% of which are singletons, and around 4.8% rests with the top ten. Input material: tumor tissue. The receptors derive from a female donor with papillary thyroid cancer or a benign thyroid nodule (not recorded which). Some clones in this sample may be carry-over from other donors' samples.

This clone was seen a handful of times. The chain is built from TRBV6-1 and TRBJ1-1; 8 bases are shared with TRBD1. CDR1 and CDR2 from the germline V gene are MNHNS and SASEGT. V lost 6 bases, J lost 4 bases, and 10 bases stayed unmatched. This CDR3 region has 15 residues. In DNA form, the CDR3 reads TGTGCCAGCAGCAGAACGAACAGGGGGGCCACTGAAGCTTTCTTT. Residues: CASSRTNRGATEAFF.

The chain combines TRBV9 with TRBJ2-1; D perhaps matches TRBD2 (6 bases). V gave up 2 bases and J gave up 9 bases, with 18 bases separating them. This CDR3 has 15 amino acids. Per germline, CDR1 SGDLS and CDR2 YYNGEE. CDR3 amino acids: CASSVAEGLVGEQFF. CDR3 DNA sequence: TGTGCCAGCAGCGTTGCGGAGGGCCTAGTAGGTGAGCAGTTCTTC.

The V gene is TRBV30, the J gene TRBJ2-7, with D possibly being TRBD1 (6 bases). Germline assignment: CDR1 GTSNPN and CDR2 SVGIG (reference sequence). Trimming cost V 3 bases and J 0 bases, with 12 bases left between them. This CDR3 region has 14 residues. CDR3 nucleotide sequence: TGTGCCTGGAGGAGGGACACTAGCTCCTACGAGCAGTACTTC. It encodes CAWRRDTSSYEQYF.

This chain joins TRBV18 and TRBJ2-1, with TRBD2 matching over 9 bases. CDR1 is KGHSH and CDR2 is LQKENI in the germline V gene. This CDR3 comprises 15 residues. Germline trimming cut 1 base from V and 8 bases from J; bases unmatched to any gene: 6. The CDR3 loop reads CASSPRTSVVHEQFF. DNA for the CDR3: TGTGCCAGCTCACCACGGACTAGCGTTGTTCATGAGCAGTTCTTC. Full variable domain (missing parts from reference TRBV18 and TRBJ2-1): NAGVMQNPRHLVRRRGQEARLRCSPMKGHSHVYWYRQLPEEGLKFMVYLQKENIIDESGMPKERFSAEFPKEGPSILRIQQVVRGDSAAYFCASSPRTSVVHEQFFGPGTRLTVL.

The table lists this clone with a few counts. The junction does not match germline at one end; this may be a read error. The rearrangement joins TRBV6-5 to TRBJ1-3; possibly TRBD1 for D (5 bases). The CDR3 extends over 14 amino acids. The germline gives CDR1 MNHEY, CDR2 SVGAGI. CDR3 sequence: CAISSDMAGNTIYF. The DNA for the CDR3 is TGTGCCATCAGTTCGGACATGGCTGGAAACACCATATATTTT.

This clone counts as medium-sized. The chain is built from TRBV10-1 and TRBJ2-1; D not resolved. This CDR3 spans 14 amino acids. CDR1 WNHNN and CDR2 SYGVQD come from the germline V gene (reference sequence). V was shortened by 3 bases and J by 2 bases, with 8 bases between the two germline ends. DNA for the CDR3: TGCGCCAGCAGTGACACGGGTGCCTACAATGAGCAGTTCTTC. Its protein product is CASSDTGAYNEQFF.

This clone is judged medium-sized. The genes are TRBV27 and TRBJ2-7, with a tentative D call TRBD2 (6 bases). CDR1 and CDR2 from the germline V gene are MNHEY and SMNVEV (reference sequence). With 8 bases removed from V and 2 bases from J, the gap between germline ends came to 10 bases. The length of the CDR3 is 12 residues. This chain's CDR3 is CASRLGPYEQYF. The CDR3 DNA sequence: TGTGCCAGCCGACTAGGACCCTACGAGCAGTACTTC.

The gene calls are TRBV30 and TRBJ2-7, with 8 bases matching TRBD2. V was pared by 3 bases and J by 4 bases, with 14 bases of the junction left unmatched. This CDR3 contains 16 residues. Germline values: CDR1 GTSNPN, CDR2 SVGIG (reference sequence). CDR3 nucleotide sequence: TGTGCCTGGAGCGAGGCGGGGGTACTAGCGGCTTACGAGCAGTACTTC. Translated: CAWSEAGVLAAYEQYF.

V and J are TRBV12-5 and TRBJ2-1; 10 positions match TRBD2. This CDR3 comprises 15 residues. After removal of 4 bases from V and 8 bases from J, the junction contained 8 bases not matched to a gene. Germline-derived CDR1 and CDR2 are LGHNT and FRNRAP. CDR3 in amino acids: CASGSASGSTDEQFF. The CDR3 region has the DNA TGTGCTAGTGGTTCCGCTAGCGGGAGTACGGATGAGCAGTTCTTC.

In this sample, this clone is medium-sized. Here the CDR3 reads CASSQAQTGVYEQYF. The CDR3, as DNA: TGTGCCAGCAGCCAAGCACAGACAGGGGTCTACGAGCAGTACTTC. This chain connects TRBV14 to TRBJ2-7, with TRBD1 matching 8 bases. CDR1 SGHDN and CDR2 FVKESK come from the germline V gene. The ends lost 1 base at V and 3 bases at J; junction bases unmatched: 5. The CDR3 runs 15 residues.

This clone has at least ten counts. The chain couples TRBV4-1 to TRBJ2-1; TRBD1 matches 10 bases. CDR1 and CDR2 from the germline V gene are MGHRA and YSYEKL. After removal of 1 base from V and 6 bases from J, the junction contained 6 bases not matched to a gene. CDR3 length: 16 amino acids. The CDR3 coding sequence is TGCGCCAGCAGCCAAGGGGGACAGGGGTGGAGCAATGAGCAGTTCTTC. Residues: CASSQGGQGWSNEQFF.

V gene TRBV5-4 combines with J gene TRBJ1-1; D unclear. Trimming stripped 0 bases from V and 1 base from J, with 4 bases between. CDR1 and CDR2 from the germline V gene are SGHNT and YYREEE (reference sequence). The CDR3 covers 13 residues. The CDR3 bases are TGTGCCAGCAGCTTGGAACAGAACACTGAAGCTTTCTTT. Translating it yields CASSLEQNTEAFF.

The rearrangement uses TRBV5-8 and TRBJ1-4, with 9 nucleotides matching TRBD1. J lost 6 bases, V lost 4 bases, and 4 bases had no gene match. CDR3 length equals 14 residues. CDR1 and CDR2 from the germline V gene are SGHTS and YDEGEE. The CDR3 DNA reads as TGTGCCAGCAGCGGGGGACAGGGTGATGAAAAACTGTTTTTT. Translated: CASSGGQGDEKLFF.

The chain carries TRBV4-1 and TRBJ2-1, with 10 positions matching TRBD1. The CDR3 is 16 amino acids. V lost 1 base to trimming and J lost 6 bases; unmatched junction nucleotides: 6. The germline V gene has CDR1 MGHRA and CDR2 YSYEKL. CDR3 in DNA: TGCGCCAGCAGCCAAGGGGGACAGGGGTTGATCAATGAGCAGTTCTTC. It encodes CASSQGGQGLINEQFF.

The CDR3 reads CAWSGTGVWNSPLHF. The CDR3, as DNA: TGTGCCTGGAGTGGGACAGGTGTATGGAATTCACCCCTCCACTTT. The chain employs TRBV30 and TRBJ1-6; TRBD1 aligns across 7 bases. CDR3 length: 15 amino acids. After removal of 1 base from V and 7 bases from J, the junction contained 7 bases not matched to a gene. Germline values: CDR1 GTSNPN, CDR2 SVGIG (reference sequence).

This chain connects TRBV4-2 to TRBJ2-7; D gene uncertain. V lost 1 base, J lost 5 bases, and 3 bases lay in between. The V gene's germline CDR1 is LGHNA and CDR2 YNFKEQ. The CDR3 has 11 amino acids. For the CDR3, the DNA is TGTGCCAGCAGCCAAGCTCACGAGCAGTACTTC. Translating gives CASSQAHEQYF.

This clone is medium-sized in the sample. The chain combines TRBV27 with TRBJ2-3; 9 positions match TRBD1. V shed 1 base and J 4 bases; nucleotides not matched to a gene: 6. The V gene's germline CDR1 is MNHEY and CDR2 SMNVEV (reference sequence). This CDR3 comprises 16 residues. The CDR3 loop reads CASSLWPGQGADTQYF. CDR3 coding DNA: TGTGCCAGCAGTTTATGGCCGGGACAGGGCGCAGATACGCAGTATTTT.

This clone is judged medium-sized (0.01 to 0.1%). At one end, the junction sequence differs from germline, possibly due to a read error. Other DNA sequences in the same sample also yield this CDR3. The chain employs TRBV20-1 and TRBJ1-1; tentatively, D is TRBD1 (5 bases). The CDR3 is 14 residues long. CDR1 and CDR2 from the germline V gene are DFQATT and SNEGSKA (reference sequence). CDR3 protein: CSARDGGGGTEAFF. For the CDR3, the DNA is TGCAGTGCCAGAGATGGGGGAGGAGGCACTGAAGCTTTCTTT.

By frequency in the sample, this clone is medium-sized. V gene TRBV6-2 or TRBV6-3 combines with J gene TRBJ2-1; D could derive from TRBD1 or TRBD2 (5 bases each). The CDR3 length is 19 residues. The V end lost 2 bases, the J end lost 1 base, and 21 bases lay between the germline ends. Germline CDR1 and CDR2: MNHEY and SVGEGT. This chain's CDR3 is CASSYPQKVGTLSYNEQFF. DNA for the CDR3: TGTGCCAGCAGTTACCCTCAGAAGGTCGGGACCCTATCCTACAATGAGCAGTTCTTC.

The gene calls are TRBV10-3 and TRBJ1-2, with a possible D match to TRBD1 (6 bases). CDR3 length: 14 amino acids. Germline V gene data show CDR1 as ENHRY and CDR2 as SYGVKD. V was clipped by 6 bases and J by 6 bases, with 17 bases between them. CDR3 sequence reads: CAIRVQGSLHGYTF. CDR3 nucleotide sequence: TGTGCCATCAGGGTACAGGGATCGTTACATGGCTACACCTTC.

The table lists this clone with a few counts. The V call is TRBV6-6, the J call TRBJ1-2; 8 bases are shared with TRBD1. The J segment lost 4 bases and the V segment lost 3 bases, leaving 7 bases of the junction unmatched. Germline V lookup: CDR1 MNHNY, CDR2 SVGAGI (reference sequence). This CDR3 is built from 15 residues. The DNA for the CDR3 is TGTGCCAGCAGTTATAGACGGACAGGGACCTATGGCTACACCTTC. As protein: CASSYRRTGTYGYTF.

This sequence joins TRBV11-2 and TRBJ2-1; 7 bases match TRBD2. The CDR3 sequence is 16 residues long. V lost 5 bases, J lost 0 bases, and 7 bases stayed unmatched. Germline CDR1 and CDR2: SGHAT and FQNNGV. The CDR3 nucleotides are TGTGCCAGCAGCCCTACTAGCGCCAGCTCCTACAATGAGCAGTTCTTC. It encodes CASSPTSASSYNEQFF.

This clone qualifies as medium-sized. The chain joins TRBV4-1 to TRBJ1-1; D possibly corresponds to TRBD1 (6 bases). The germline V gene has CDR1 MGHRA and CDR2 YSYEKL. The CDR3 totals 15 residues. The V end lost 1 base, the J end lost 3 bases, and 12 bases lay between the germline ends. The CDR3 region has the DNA TGCGCCAGCAGCCAAGTTCAGGGGAGGTACACTGAAGCTTTCTTT. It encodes CASSQVQGRYTEAFF.

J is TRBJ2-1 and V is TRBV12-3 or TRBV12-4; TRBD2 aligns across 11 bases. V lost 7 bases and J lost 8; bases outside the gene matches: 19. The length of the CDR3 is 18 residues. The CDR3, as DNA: TGTGCCAGCACCTCAGTCCTAGCGGGAGGTAAGTTTGGGGATGAGCAGTTCTTC. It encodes CASTSVLAGGKFGDEQFF.

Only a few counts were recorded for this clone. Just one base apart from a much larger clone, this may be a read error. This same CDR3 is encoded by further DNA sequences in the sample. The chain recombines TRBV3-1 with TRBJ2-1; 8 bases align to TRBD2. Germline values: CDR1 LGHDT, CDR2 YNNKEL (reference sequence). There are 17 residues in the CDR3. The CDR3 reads CASSLPTASGSYNEQFF. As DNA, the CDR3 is TGCGCCAGCAGCCTTCCCACAGCCAGCGGGAGTTACAATGAGCAGTTCTTC.

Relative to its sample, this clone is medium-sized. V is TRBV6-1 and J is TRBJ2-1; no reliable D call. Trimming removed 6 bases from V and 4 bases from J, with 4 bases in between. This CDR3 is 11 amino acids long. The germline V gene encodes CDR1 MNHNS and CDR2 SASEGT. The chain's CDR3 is CASRQYNEQFF. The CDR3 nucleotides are TGTGCCAGCAGACAGTACAATGAGCAGTTCTTC.

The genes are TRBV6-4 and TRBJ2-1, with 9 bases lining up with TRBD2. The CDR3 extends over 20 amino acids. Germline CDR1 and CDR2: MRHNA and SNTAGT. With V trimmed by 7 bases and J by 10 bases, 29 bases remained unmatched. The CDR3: CASTPSSFLAGNPTSVEQFF. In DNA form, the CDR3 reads TGTGCCAGCACCCCCTCGAGCTTCCTAGCGGGAAACCCGACTTCCGTCGAGCAGTTCTTC.

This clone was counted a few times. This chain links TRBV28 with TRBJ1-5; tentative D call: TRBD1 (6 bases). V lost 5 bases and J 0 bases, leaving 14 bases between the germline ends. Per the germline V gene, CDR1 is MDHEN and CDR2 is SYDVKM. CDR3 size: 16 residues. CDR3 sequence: CASSPGATNSNQPQHF. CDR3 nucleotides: TGTGCCAGCAGTCCGGGGGCAACAAATAGCAATCAGCCCCAGCATTTT.

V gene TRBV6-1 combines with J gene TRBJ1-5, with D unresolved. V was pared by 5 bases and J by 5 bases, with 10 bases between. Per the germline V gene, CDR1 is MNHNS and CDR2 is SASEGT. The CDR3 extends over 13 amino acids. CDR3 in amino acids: CASSSGFYQPQHF. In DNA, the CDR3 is TGTGCCAGCAGTTCCGGGTTTTATCAGCCCCAGCATTTT.

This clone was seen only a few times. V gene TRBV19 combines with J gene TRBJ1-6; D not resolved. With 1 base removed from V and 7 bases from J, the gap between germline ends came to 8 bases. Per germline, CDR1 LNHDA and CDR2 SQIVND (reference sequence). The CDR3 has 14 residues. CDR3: CASSIVRQNSPLHF. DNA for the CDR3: TGTGCCAGTAGTATAGTGCGGCAAAATTCACCCCTCCACTTT.

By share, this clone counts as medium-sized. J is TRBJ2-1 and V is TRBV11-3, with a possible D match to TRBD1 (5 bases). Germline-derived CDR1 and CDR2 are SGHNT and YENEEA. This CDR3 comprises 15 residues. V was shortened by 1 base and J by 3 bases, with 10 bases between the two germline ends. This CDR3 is CASSLAGSHYNEQFF. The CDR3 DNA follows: TGTGCCAGCAGCTTAGCAGGGTCTCACTACAATGAGCAGTTCTTC.

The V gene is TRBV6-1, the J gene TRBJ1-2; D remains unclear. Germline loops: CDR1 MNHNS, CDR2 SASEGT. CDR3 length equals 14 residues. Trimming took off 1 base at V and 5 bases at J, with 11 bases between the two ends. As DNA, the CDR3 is TGTGCCAGCAGTGAAGAGGGTGTGAGATATGGCTACACCTTC. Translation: CASSEEGVRYGYTF.